One sample yielded the 12 T cell receptor beta chains listed below, sequenced in a study of cytomegalovirus exposure and HLA in healthy donors. PCR amplification relied on 60 Vbeta primers (plus 13 Jbeta primers). Generated by immunoSEQ multiplex PCR, the TCRdb table keeps only in-frame clones and is missing some. The sample has 120,000 or so clones, over 70% seen once. Sequencing was done on a sample of PBMCs. These receptors all come from a young man in good health and CMV-seropositive.

With respect to this clone: Compared with germline, one end of the junction differs, possibly owing to a read error. The chain combines TRBV7-7 with TRBJ2-1, with a tentative D call TRBD2 (5 bases). CDR1 and CDR2 from the germline V gene are SSHAT and FNYEAQ (reference sequence). CDR3 length equals 14 residues. The CDR3 spells CASSLGQTSNEQFF. CDR3 DNA sequence: TGTGCTAGCAGCTTAGGGCAAACTAGCAATGAGCAGTTCTTC.

This chain links TRBV2 with TRBJ1-6, with D maybe TRBD1 (6 bases). The length of the CDR3 is 14 residues. The germline CDR1 and CDR2 sequences are SNHLY and FYNNEI. V shed 7 bases and J shed 7 bases, with 14 bases lying between them. In DNA, the CDR3 is TGTGCCAGCATGTTTCGGGGGGCGAATTCACCCCTCCACTTT. Its translation is CASMFRGANSPLHF.

The rearrangement links TRBV2 to TRBJ2-5, with 8 bases fitting TRBD2. J gave up 5 bases and V 0 bases, and 2 bases lay outside the gene matches. Germline V gives CDR1 SNHLY, CDR2 FYNNEI. The CDR3 sequence is 14 residues long. CDR3 amino acids: CASSEASGGETQYF. In nucleotides, the CDR3 is TGTGCCAGCAGTGAAGCGTCGGGAGGGGAGACCCAGTACTTC. The variable domain in full, completed from reference TRBV2 and TRBJ2-5, reads EPEVTQTPSHQVTQMGQEVILRCVPISNHLYFYWYRQILGQKVEFLVSFYNNEISEKSEIFDDQFSVERPDGSNFTLKIRSTKLEDSAMYFCASSEASGGETQYFGPGTRLLVL.

The V call is TRBV6-5, the J call TRBJ1-1, with 7 nucleotides matching TRBD1. The germline CDR1 and CDR2 sequences are MNHEY and SVGAGI. With V trimmed by 0 bases and J by 5 bases, 9 bases remained unmatched. The CDR3 has 16 residues. In DNA form, the CDR3 reads TGTGCCAGCAGTTACTCGACAGAACAGGGGAGGACTGAAGCTTTCTTT. Protein sequence: CASSYSTEQGRTEAFF.

The rearrangement joins TRBV18 to TRBJ1-6; 7 nucleotides match TRBD1. CDR1 KGHSH and CDR2 LQKENI come from the germline V gene. Losses at the gene ends were 4 bases for V and 7 bases for J; bases not matched to a gene: 4. CDR3 length: 14 amino acids. CDR3 coding DNA: TGTGCCAGCTCACTACAGGGGATCAATTCACCCCTCCACTTT. The encoded protein is CASSLQGINSPLHF.

The chain uses TRBV9 and TRBJ2-4; D is perhaps TRBD1 (6 bases). This CDR3 contains 17 residues. The V end lost 3 bases, the J end lost 9 bases, and 25 bases lay between the germline ends. CDR1 SGDLS and CDR2 YYNGEE come from the germline V gene. Here the CDR3 DNA reads TGTGCCAGCAGCGGGGGTCCTCAGAGACCGGAGGACAGCATTCAGTACTTC. It encodes CASSGGPQRPEDSIQYF.

In this sample, this clone turned up a few times. The V and J genes are TRBV27 and TRBJ1-1; tentatively, D is TRBD1 (6 bases). Trimming cost V 6 bases and J 1 base, with 12 bases left between them. Germline lookup yields CDR1 MNHEY and CDR2 SMNVEV (reference sequence). The CDR3 runs 14 residues. The CDR3 bases are TGTGCCAGCAGCTCGGACAGCTGGAACACTGAAGCTTTCTTT. Translation gives CASSSDSWNTEAFF.

This clone was seen more than once but under ten times. The chain has TRBV6-6 and TRBJ2-2, with a weak D call TRBD2 (6 bases). CDR1 is MNHNY, CDR2 SVGAGI, per germline (reference sequence). The CDR3 extends over 13 amino acids. Trimming took 7 bases from V and 8 from J, leaving 14 bases between them. DNA of the CDR3: TGTGCCAGCACGAGGGGACTCCGAGGGGAGCTGTTTTTT. It codes for CASTRGLRGELFF.

The chain combines TRBV7-2 with TRBJ2-3, with 10 bases matching TRBD2. V lost 2 bases to trimming and J lost 5 bases; unmatched junction nucleotides: 16. The CDR3 covers 19 residues. Germline CDR1 and CDR2: SGHTA and FQGNSA. The DNA of the CDR3 is TGTGCCAGCAGCTTAACGCTTAAGGGGGCTAGCGGGAGAGGAGATACGCAGTATTTT. It is translated as CASSLTLKGASGRGDTQYF.

The genes are TRBV6-6 and TRBJ2-3; possible D gene TRBD2, 5 bases. Germline lookup yields CDR1 MNHNY and CDR2 SVGAGI (reference sequence). V gave up 10 bases and J gave up 0 bases, with 11 bases separating them. The CDR3 is 13 residues long. CDR3 bases: TGTGCCAACAGAGCGGAAAGCACAGATACGCAGTATTTT. Its protein product is CANRAESTDTQYF.

The CDR3 protein is CASSPTVSGANVLTF. In nucleotides, the CDR3 is TGTGCCAGCAGCCCTACAGTTTCTGGGGCCAACGTCCTGACTTTC. This chain links TRBV9 with TRBJ2-6; no definite D call. V shed 4 bases and J shed 1 base, with 9 bases lying between them. The germline CDR1 and CDR2 sequences are SGDLS and YYNGEE. The CDR3 covers 15 residues.

For the CDR3, the DNA is TGTGCCAGCAGGGAGACAGGAGCTAACTATGGCTACACCTTC. Translated: CASRETGANYGYTF. The chain links TRBV6-4 to TRBJ1-2, with D possibly TRBD1 on 6 matching bases. CDR1 MRHNA and CDR2 SNTAGT come from the germline V gene. V lost 6 bases and J 0 bases, leaving 11 bases between the germline ends. The CDR3 loop spans 14 amino acids.